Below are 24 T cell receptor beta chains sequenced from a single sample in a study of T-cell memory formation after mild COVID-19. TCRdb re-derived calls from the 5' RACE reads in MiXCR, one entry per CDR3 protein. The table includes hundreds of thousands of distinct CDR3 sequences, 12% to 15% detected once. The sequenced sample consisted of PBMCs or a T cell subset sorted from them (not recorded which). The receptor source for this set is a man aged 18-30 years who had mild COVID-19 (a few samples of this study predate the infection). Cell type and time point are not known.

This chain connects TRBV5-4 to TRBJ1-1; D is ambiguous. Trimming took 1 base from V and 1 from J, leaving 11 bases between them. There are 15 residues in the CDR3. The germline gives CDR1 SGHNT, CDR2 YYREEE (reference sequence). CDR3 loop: CASSLSEVWNTEAFF. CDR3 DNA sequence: TGTGCCAGCAGCTTGTCCGAGGTATGGAACACTGAAGCTTTCTTT.

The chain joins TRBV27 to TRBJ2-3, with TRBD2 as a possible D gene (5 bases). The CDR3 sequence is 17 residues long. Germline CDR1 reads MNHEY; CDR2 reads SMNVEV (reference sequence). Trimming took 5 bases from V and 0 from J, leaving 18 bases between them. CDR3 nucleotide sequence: TGTGCCAGCAGTCCGACGCAACTAGTGGGTAGCACAGATACGCAGTATTTT. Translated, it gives CASSPTQLVGSTDTQYF.

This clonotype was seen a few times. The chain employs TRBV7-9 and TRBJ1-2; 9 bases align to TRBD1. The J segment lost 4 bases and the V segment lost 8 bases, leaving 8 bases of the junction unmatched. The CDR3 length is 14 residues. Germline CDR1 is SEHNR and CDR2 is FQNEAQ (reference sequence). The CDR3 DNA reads TGTGCCAGCGGGTGGGACAGGGAGGCCTATGGCTACACCTTC. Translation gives CASGWDREAYGYTF.

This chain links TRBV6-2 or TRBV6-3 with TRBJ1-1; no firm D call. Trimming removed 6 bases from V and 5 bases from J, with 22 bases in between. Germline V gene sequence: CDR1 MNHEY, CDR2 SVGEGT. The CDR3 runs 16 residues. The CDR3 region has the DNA TGTGCCAGCAGCCAGTGGAAAGGGCGCGGAAGGACTGAAGCTTTCTTT. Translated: CASSQWKGRGRTEAFF.

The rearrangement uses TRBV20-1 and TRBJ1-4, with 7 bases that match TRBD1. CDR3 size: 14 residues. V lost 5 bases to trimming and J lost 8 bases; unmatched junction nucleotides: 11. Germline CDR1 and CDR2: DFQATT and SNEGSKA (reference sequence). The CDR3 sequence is CSAGPTGTREKLFF. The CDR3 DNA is TGCAGTGCTGGCCCGACAGGGACGCGAGAAAAACTGTTTTTT.

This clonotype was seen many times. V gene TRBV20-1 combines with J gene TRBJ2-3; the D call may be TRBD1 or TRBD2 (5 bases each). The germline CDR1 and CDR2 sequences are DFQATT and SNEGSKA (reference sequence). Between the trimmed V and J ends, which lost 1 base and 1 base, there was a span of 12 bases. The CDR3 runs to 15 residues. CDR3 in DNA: TGCAGTGCTAGAGCTGACGGGGCCGGCACAGATACGCAGTATTTT. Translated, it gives CSARADGAGTDTQYF.

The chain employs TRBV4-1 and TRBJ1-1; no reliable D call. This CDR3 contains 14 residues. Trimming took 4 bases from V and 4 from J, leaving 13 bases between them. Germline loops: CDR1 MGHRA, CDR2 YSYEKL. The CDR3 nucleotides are TGCGCCAGCAGCCCCCTGTTGGCCCCCACTGAAGCTTTCTTT. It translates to CASSPLLAPTEAFF.

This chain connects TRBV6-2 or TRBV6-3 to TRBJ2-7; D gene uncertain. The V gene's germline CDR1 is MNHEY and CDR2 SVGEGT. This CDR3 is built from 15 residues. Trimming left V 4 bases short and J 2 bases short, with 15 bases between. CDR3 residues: CASSSPSLSTYEQYF. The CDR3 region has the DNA TGTGCCAGCAGTTCACCCAGCCTTTCGACCTACGAGCAGTACTTC.

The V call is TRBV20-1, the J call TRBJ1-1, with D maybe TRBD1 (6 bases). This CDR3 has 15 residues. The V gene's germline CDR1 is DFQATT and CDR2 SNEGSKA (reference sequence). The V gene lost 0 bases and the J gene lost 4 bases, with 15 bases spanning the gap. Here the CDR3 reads CSARDPRGVGTEAFF. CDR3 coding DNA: TGCAGTGCTAGAGACCCCAGGGGCGTGGGCACTGAAGCTTTCTTT.

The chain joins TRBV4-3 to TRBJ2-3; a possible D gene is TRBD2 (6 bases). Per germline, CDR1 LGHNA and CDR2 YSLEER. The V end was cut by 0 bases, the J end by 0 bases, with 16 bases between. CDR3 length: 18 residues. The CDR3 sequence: CASSQDLPLAASTDTQYF. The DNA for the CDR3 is TGCGCCAGCAGCCAAGATCTCCCTTTAGCGGCTAGCACAGATACGCAGTATTTT.

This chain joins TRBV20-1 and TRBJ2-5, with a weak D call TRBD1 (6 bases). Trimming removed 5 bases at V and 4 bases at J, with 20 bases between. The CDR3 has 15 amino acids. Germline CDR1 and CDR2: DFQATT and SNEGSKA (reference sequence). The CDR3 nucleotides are TGCAGTGCTGCTAACGACAGGTCGGGTGTAGAGACCCAGTACTTC. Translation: CSAANDRSGVETQYF.

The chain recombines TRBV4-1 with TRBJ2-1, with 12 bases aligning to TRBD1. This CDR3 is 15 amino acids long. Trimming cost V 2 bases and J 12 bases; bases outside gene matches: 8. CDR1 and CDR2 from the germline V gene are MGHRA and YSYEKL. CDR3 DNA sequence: TGCGCCAGCAGCCAAAGGGACAGGGGGCGGATTGGGCAGTTCTTC. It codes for CASSQRDRGRIGQFF.

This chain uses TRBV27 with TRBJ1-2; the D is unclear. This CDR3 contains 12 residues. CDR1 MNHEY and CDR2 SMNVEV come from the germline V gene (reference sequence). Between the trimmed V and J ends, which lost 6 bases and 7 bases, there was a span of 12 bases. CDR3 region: CASRNGWAGYTF. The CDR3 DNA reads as TGTGCCAGCAGGAATGGCTGGGCTGGCTACACCTTC.

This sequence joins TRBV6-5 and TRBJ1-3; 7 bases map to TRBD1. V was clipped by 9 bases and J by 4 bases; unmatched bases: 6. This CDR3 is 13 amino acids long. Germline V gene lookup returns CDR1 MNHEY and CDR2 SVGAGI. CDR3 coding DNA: TGTGCCAGTAGCAGGGGGAACGGAAACACCATATATTTT. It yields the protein CASSRGNGNTIYF.

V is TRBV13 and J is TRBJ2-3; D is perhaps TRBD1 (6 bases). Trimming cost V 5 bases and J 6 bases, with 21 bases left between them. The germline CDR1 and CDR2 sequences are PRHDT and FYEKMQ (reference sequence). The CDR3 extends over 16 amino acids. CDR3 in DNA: TGTGCCAGCAGCCCCCTTGAGGGGGTCGGGATTGATACGCAGTATTTT. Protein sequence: CASSPLEGVGIDTQYF.

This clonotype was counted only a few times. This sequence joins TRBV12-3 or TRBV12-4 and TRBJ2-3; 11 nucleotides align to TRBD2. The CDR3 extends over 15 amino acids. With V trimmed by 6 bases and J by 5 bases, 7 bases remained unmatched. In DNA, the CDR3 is TGTGCCAGCAGGGCTAGCGGGGGGATGGGAGATACGCAGTATTTT. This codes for CASRASGGMGDTQYF.

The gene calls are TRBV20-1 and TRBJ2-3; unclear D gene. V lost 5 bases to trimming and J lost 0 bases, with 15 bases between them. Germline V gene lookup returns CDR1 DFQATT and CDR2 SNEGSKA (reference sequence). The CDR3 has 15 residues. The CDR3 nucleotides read TGCAGTGCTCCTGGTACAAGCACTAGCACAGATACGCAGTATTTT. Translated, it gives CSAPGTSTSTDTQYF.

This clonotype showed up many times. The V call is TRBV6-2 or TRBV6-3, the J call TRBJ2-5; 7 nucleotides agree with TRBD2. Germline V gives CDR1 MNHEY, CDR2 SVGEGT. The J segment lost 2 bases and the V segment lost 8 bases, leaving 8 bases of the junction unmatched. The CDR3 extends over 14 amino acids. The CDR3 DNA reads TGTGCCAGCGTTAATGCGGGGGATCAAGAGACCCAGTACTTC. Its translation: CASVNAGDQETQYF.

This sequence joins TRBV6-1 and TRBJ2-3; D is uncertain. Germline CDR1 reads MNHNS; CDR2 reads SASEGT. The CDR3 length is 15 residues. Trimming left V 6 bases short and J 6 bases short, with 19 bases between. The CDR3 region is CASRRPSQITDTQYF. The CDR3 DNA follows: TGTGCCAGCAGGCGTCCCTCACAAATAACGGATACGCAGTATTTT.

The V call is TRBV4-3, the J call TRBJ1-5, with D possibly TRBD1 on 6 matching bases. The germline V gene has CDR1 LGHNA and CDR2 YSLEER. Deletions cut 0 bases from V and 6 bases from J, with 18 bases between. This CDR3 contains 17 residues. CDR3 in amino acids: CASSQEPGHPVGQPQHF. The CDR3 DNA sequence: TGCGCCAGCAGCCAAGAACCGGGACACCCCGTCGGTCAGCCCCAGCATTTT.

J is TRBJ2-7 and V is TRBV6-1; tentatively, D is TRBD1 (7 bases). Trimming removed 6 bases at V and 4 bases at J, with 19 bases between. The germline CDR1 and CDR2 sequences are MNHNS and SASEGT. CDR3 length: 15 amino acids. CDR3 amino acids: CASSRDSPGGYEQYV. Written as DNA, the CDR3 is TGTGCCAGCAGCCGGGACAGCCCCGGGGGTTACGAGCAGTACGTC.

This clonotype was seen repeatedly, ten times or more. CDR3 residues: CASSPRGRGGTDTQYF. The CDR3 bases are TGTGCCAGCAGCCCCCGAGGGCGGGGGGGCACAGATACGCAGTATTTT. The gene calls are TRBV7-9 and TRBJ2-3, with 8 nucleotides matching TRBD2. The CDR3 has 16 residues. Germline V CDR1 and CDR2: SEHNR, FQNEAQ (reference sequence). The ends lost 5 bases at V and 1 base at J; junction bases unmatched: 8.

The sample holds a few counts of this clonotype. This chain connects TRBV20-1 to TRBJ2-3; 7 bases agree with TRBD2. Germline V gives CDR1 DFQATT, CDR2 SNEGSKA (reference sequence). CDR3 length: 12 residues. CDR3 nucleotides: TGCAGAGGGAGGGCCTCGGCAGATACGCAGTATTTT. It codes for CRGRASADTQYF.

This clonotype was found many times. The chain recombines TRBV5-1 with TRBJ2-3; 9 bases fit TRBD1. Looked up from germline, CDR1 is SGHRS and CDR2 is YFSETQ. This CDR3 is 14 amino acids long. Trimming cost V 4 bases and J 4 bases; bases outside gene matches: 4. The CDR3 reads CASSTGQGPDTQYF. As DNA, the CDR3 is TGCGCCAGCAGCACCGGACAGGGGCCAGATACGCAGTATTTT.